This T cell receptor (beta chain) was sequenced for a study of tissue T cells after allogeneic stem cell transplantation. General observations from the study: Limitations included a small, clinically heterogeneous cohort and limited sampling depth.

CDR1 is SGHDT, CDR2 FRDEAV, per germline. Germline trimming cut 2 bases from V and 7 bases from J; bases unmatched to any gene: 3. The CDR3 extends over 15 amino acids. Here immunoSEQ multiplex PCR was the method, and the copy in TCRdb shows in-frame clones only, minus some. The data show under 6,000 clones, with 45% to 50% seen just once and 15% to 20% held by the top ten. The time point is: mouse harvest day 14 after allogeneic transplant. The graft held 10^6 splenic CD5+ T cells and 10^7 T-cell-depleted bone marrow cells. Concerning this clone itself: Its antigen is currently unknown. Genes here carry mouse names. Read sequence stops 1 residue before the CDR3 end, and the germline J gene provides the missing end.

Source material: lymph node tissue. This sequence was found in a female BALB/c mouse given C57BL/6 T cells with graft-versus-host disease after an allogeneic hematopoietic cell transplant. V is TRBV14 and J is TRBJ1-6; 10 bases map to TRBD1. TRBJ1-6 is classed as an ORF, of uncertain function. CDR3: CASSLGQGTNSPLYF. The CDR3 bases that were read are TGTGCCAGCAGTTTGGGACAGGGGACGAATTCGCCCCTCTAC.